Following are 9 T cell receptor beta chains from one sample sequenced in a study of blood T cell repertoires in COVID-19. TCRdb keeps only in-frame clones here, not all; method: immunoSEQ multiplex PCR. There are about 110,000 clones in the sample; around 89% occur only once, and approximately 6.8% lies in the top ten. Input material: peripheral blood. These receptors originate from a man between 50 and 59 years old with active or convalescent COVID-19.

The chain is built from TRBV6-2 or TRBV6-3 and TRBJ2-3, with a possible D match to TRBD2 (5 bases). The CDR3 covers 13 residues. The germline CDR1 and CDR2 sequences are MNHEY and SVGEGT. The germline V and J ends were trimmed by 5 bases and 3 bases, with 9 bases remaining between them. The chain's CDR3 is CASSPRETDTQYF. The CDR3 coding sequence is TGTGCCAGCAGTCCGAGGGAGACAGATACGCAGTATTTT.

This clone has only one observation. V and J are TRBV7-2 and TRBJ1-2; D gene uncertain. The V gene lost 5 bases and the J gene lost 4 bases, with 8 bases spanning the gap. The V gene's germline CDR1 is SGHTA and CDR2 FQGNSA. The CDR3 length is 12 residues. The CDR3 is CASSGSSYGYTF. CDR3 bases: TGTGCCAGCAGCGGCAGTTCCTATGGCTACACCTTC. Based on the CDR3 plus reference TRBV7-2 and TRBJ1-2, the full variable domain is GAGVSQSPSNKVTEKGKDVELRCDPISGHTALYWYRQSLGQGLEFLIYFQGNSAPDKSGLPSDRFSAERTGGSVSTLTIQRTQQEDSAVYLCASSGSSYGYTFGSGTRLTVV.

The gene calls are TRBV7-9 and TRBJ2-7; 7 bases align to TRBD2. V lost 2 bases, J lost 4 bases, and 8 bases stayed unmatched. The CDR3 totals 15 residues. Germline values: CDR1 SEHNR, CDR2 FQNEAQ (reference sequence). DNA for the CDR3: TGTGCCAGCAGCTTATCCCTTGCGGGAGTGTACGAGCAGTACTTC. Amino acid sequence: CASSLSLAGVYEQYF.

This chain links TRBV5-5 with TRBJ2-7; 7 positions match TRBD2. This CDR3 is 16 amino acids long. Trimming at V came to 4 bases and at J to 4 bases, leaving 14 bases not matched to a gene. Germline V CDR1 and CDR2: SGHKS, YYEKEE (reference sequence). CDR3 amino acids: CASSPMGGSSGYEQYF. The CDR3 nucleotides are TGTGCCAGCAGCCCTATGGGGGGGAGCTCGGGGTACGAGCAGTACTTC.

There are a few counts of this clone. The J gene is TRBJ2-7, the V gene TRBV29-1, with D maybe TRBD2 (6 bases). CDR3 length: 16 amino acids. The ends were cut back, 3 bases at V and 3 bases at J, with 21 bases in the middle. Germline loops: CDR1 SQVTM, CDR2 ANQGSEA. CDR3 amino acids: CSVEGTSFGQNYEQYF. The CDR3 nucleotides read TGCAGCGTTGAGGGGACTTCCTTTGGGCAGAACTACGAGCAGTACTTC.

The chain couples TRBV2 to TRBJ1-2; D ambiguous. The CDR3 length is 17 residues. Per germline, CDR1 SNHLY and CDR2 FYNNEI. The V end was cut by 6 bases, the J end by 9 bases, with 29 bases between. The CDR3 DNA sequence: TGTGCCAGCAGGAAGGACGGTACTGGGATGGTAACTAGAAGCTACACCTTC. Residues: CASRKDGTGMVTRSYTF. Full variable domain (missing parts from reference TRBV2 and TRBJ1-2): EPEVTQTPSHQVTQMGQEVILRCVPISNHLYFYWYRQILGQKVEFLVSFYNNEISEKSEIFDDQFSVERPDGSNFTLKIRSTKLEDSAMYFCASRKDGTGMVTRSYTFGSGTRLTVV.

The gene calls are TRBV3-1 (or the pseudogene TRBV3-2) and TRBJ1-2; TRBD1 is a possible D gene (6 bases). The V gene lost 4 bases and the J gene lost 6 bases, with 12 bases spanning the gap. The germline V gene encodes CDR1 LGHDT and CDR2 YNNKEL (reference sequence). The CDR3 contains 13 residues. CDR3: CASSPWGQDGYTF. DNA of the CDR3: TGTGCCAGCAGCCCATGGGGGCAGGATGGCTACACCTTC.

The sample holds one count of this clone. The CDR3 loop reads CASRTQGDTEAFF. The CDR3 DNA reads TGTGCCAGCAGGACGCAGGGGGACACTGAAGCTTTCTTT. The chain uses TRBV6-5 and TRBJ1-1; 7 bases align to TRBD1. CDR1 is MNHEY, CDR2 SVGAGI, per germline. Germline trimming cut 6 bases from V and 3 bases from J; bases unmatched to any gene: 4. This CDR3 is built from 13 residues.

The chain has TRBV6-5 and TRBJ2-7; 11 bases agree with TRBD2. The ends lost 4 bases at V and 3 bases at J; junction bases unmatched: 2. The CDR3 consists of 14 residues. From germline, CDR1 is MNHEY and CDR2 SVGAGI. DNA of the CDR3: TGTGCCAGCAGTTTTAGCGGGAGGGGCTACGAGCAGTACTTC. The encoded protein is CASSFSGRGYEQYF.